What follows are 30 T cell receptor beta chains derived from one specimen sequenced in a study of T cell clonotyping in hematopoietic cell transplantation. The table came from immunoSEQ multiplex PCR; TCRdb's copy has only in-frame clones and leaves some out. The sample lists 27,000 or so clones, around 95% occurring once. The sequencing input was peripheral blood mononuclear cells. Receptor source: a man aged 45-60 years in good health. Some clones in this sample may be carry-over from other donors' samples.

The rearrangement links TRBV6-1 to TRBJ1-2; no reliable D call. V was pared by 3 bases and J by 6 bases, with 23 bases between. Germline CDR1 and CDR2: MNHNS and SASEGT. This CDR3 has 17 residues. The CDR3 loop is CASSDHFLGSGSNGYTF. CDR3 DNA: TGTGCCAGCAGTGACCATTTCCTCGGTTCGGGGTCCAATGGCTACACCTTC.

The chain links TRBV11-3 to TRBJ2-2; D gene uncertain. Trimming removed 3 bases at V and 5 bases at J, with 7 bases between. The CDR3 runs 13 residues. The germline CDR1 and CDR2 sequences are SGHNT and YENEEA. The CDR3 loop is CASSFARTGELFF. The CDR3 DNA is TGTGCCAGCAGCTTTGCTCGGACCGGGGAGCTGTTTTTT.

The CDR3 nucleotides read TGTGCCAGCAGCTTAAACCAGGGGCCCAGTCAGCCCCAGCATTTT. It yields the protein CASSLNQGPSQPQHF. This rearrangement joins TRBV7-8 to TRBJ1-5, with D tentatively TRBD1 (6 bases). Germline V gene data show CDR1 as SGHVS and CDR2 as FQNEAQ. With 2 bases removed from V and 6 bases from J, the gap between germline ends came to 14 bases. The CDR3 length is 15 residues.

CDR3 in DNA: TGTGCCAGCAGCCAAGGAATTCCTAACTATGGCTACACCTTC. This codes for CASSQGIPNYGYTF. The chain employs TRBV14 and TRBJ1-2, with D uncertain. Trimming removed 1 base at V and 0 bases at J, with 6 bases between. The CDR3 has 14 amino acids. Germline V gene data show CDR1 as SGHDN and CDR2 as FVKESK.

The chain uses TRBV4-3 and TRBJ2-7, with 10 bases lining up with TRBD1. Germline CDR1 and CDR2: LGHNA and YSLEER. J was trimmed by 1 base and V by 1 base; bases with no gene match: 1. This CDR3 has 15 amino acids. The CDR3 nucleotides are TGCGCCAGCAGCCAAGGGGGACAGGGGTCCTACGAGCAGTACTTC. Its protein is CASSQGGQGSYEQYF.

This chain connects TRBV29-1 to TRBJ2-3; 7 nucleotides match TRBD1. Trimming at V came to 6 bases and at J to 2 bases, leaving 5 bases not matched to a gene. The CDR3 consists of 13 residues. The V gene's germline CDR1 is SQVTM and CDR2 ANQGSEA. The CDR3 region has the DNA TGCAGCGTACGACAGGGACCCACAGATACGCAGTATTTT. Translating it yields CSVRQGPTDTQYF.

The chain employs TRBV20-1 and TRBJ1-4, with D hard to call. Trimming took 5 bases from V and 5 from J, leaving 3 bases between them. CDR3 length equals 10 residues. Germline V lookup: CDR1 DFQATT, CDR2 SNEGSKA (reference sequence). CDR3 nucleotide sequence: TGCAGTGCTGAGAATGAAAAACTGTTTTTT. It translates to CSAENEKLFF.

V gene TRBV11-2 combines with J gene TRBJ2-7; 9 nucleotides agree with TRBD2. The ends lost 5 bases at V and 6 bases at J; junction bases unmatched: 8. The germline V gene has CDR1 SGHAT and CDR2 FQNNGV. CDR3 length equals 14 residues. CDR3 coding DNA: TGTGCCAGCAGCCAGGGACTAGCTTCGGGCGAGCAGTACTTC. Its protein product is CASSQGLASGEQYF.

This chain uses TRBV19 with TRBJ2-3; 7 bases agree with TRBD1. This CDR3 has 13 amino acids. Germline assignment: CDR1 LNHDA and CDR2 SQIVND (reference sequence). Unmatched junction bases numbered 5, after V lost 6 bases and J lost 5 bases. The CDR3 nucleotides read TGTGCCAGTAGAAGGACAGGTCTAGATACGCAGTATTTT. It yields the protein CASRRTGLDTQYF.

CDR3 DNA sequence: TGTGCCTGGAGTGAACAGACCTACTATGGCTACACCTTC. Translating gives CAWSEQTYYGYTF. The chain combines TRBV30 with TRBJ1-2; D ambiguous. Germline loops: CDR1 GTSNPN, CDR2 SVGIG (reference sequence). Trimming left V 1 base short and J 3 bases short, with 9 bases between. The CDR3 consists of 13 residues.

The chain uses TRBV9 and TRBJ2-7, with D uncertain. This CDR3 comprises 14 residues. V lost 4 bases, J lost 0 bases, and 11 bases lay in between. CDR1 and CDR2 (germline): SGDLS, YYNGEE. The CDR3 sequence: CASSSGRVSYEQYF. In DNA, the CDR3 is TGTGCCAGCAGCTCAGGACGGGTCTCCTACGAGCAGTACTTC.

Only one count was recorded for this clone. V gene TRBV19 combines with J gene TRBJ2-7; TRBD1 aligns across 7 bases. The germline V gene has CDR1 LNHDA and CDR2 SQIVND (reference sequence). CDR3 size: 14 residues. V lost 3 bases, J lost 4 bases, and 6 bases stayed unmatched. CDR3 in DNA: TGTGCCAGTAGTATGGGGACAGTTCTGTACGAGCAGTACTTC. It is translated as CASSMGTVLYEQYF.

The chain joins TRBV19 to TRBJ2-2, with D possibly being TRBD1 (5 bases). In germline, CDR1 is LNHDA, CDR2 SQIVND (reference sequence). Trimming pared 3 bases from V and 4 bases from J, leaving 6 bases between. This CDR3 has 13 residues. The CDR3 spells CASSIRGTGELFF. As DNA, the CDR3 is TGTGCCAGTAGTATTAGGGGCACCGGGGAGCTGTTTTTT. Combining the CDR3 with reference TRBV19 and TRBJ2-2 gives the whole variable domain DGGITQSPKYLFRKEGQNVTLSCEQNLNHDAMYWYRQDPGQGLRLIYYSQIVNDFQKGDIAEGYSVSREKKESFPLTVTSAQKNPTAFYLCASSIRGTGELFFGEGSRLTVL.

The gene calls are TRBV29-1 and TRBJ1-3, with D uncertain. This CDR3 has 15 amino acids. CDR1 is SQVTM and CDR2 is ANQGSEA in the germline V gene. The V and J ends lost 5 bases and 0 bases respectively, with 14 bases between them. CDR3 DNA sequence: TGCAGCGTTCGTGTCGCCGCCGCCTCTGGAAACACCATATATTTT. Its protein product is CSVRVAAASGNTIYF.

The gene calls are TRBV30 and TRBJ1-5; TRBD1 might be the D (5 bases). Germline CDR1 reads GTSNPN; CDR2 reads SVGIG (reference sequence). V was cut by 8 bases and J by 16 bases, with 18 bases left in between. The CDR3 has 10 amino acids. This CDR3 is CAGSQGDIHF. DNA for the CDR3: TGTGCCGGTAGCCAGGGAGATATTCATTTT.

The genes are TRBV30 and TRBJ1-2; D not resolved. Trimming removed 2 bases at V and 4 bases at J, with 11 bases between. The CDR3 runs to 13 residues. Germline assignment: CDR1 GTSNPN and CDR2 SVGIG (reference sequence). CDR3 sequence reads: CAWSWGNSYGYTF. CDR3 DNA: TGTGCCTGGAGTTGGGGAAACAGCTATGGCTACACCTTC.

The chain uses TRBV7-9 and TRBJ2-3; 7 bases align to TRBD1. V shed 1 base, J shed 4 bases, and the junction held 5 bases outside the gene matches. The CDR3 is 15 residues long. The germline gives CDR1 SEHNR, CDR2 FQNEAQ (reference sequence). This CDR3 reads CASSLDQTGADTQYF. The CDR3 nucleotides are TGTGCCAGCAGCTTAGACCAAACAGGGGCAGATACGCAGTATTTT.

J is TRBJ1-5 and V is TRBV29-1; D call uncertain. Germline V gene sequence: CDR1 SQVTM, CDR2 ANQGSEA. CDR3 length equals 11 residues. The V gene lost 4 bases and the J gene lost 5 bases, with 6 bases spanning the gap. The CDR3 DNA is TGCAGCGTTGGACTGGATCAGCCCCAGCATTTT. Amino acids: CSVGLDQPQHF.

The chain has TRBV7-2 and TRBJ1-2; D gene unclear. The CDR3 has 13 residues. Trimming took 5 bases from V and 4 from J, leaving 11 bases between them. The V gene's germline CDR1 is SGHTA and CDR2 FQGNSA. The CDR3 sequence is CASSPEGSYGYTF. The DNA of the CDR3 is TGTGCCAGCAGCCCAGAGGGATCCTATGGCTACACCTTC.

This chain joins TRBV5-1 and TRBJ1-3; D unclear. V lost 1 base and J 4 bases, leaving 15 bases between the germline ends. Germline CDR1 reads SGHRS; CDR2 reads YFSETQ. The length of the CDR3 is 16 residues. The CDR3 spells CASSLTRVGSGNTIYF. DNA of the CDR3: TGCGCCAGCAGCTTGACGAGGGTAGGGTCAGGAAACACCATATATTTT.

The chain joins TRBV5-1 to TRBJ1-1; possible D gene TRBD1, 6 bases. Trimming stripped 3 bases from V and 2 bases from J, with 8 bases between. CDR3 length: 13 amino acids. CDR1 is SGHRS and CDR2 is YFSETQ in the germline V gene. The chain's CDR3 is CASSWDTNTEAFF. DNA for the CDR3: TGCGCCAGCAGCTGGGACACAAACACTGAAGCTTTCTTT.

This clone appeared a single time. Its ends do not fully match the called genes, so a read error is possible. The genes are TRBV30 and TRBJ1-2; the match to TRBD1 covers 7 bases. The CDR3 contains 13 residues. Germline CDR1 reads GTSNPN; CDR2 reads SVGIG (reference sequence). Here the CDR3 reads CAWKRTGYYDYTF. CDR3 DNA: TGTGCCTGGAAACGGACAGGATACTATGACTACACCTTC.

The rearrangement links TRBV4-2 to TRBJ1-3, with D possibly matching TRBD1 (6 bases). V was trimmed by 0 bases and J by 3 bases, leaving 15 bases between them. The length of the CDR3 is 17 residues. Germline V gives CDR1 LGHNA, CDR2 YNFKEQ. CDR3 in amino acids: CASSQELLQGGGNTIYF. DNA for the CDR3: TGTGCCAGCAGCCAAGAATTGTTACAGGGAGGTGGAAACACCATATATTTT.

This chain connects TRBV6-5 to TRBJ2-7, with TRBD1 matching 7 bases. Germline CDR1 and CDR2: MNHEY and SVGAGI. The trim removed 3 bases at V and 1 base at J, leaving 6 bases unmatched. The CDR3 loop spans 15 amino acids. The CDR3 spells CASSYSGTESYEQYF. DNA of the CDR3: TGTGCCAGCAGTTATTCCGGGACAGAATCCTACGAGCAGTACTTC.

This clone occurred a few times. The chain has TRBV4-1 and TRBJ1-1; D remains unclear. The CDR3 spans 14 residues. V lost 3 bases, J lost 6 bases, and 14 bases lay in between. The germline V gene has CDR1 MGHRA and CDR2 YSYEKL. The CDR3 DNA sequence: TGCGCCAGCAGCCATGACCCGGCAGCCCCTGAAGCTTTCTTT. Translated: CASSHDPAAPEAFF.

The chain links TRBV5-4 to TRBJ1-1; D might be TRBD1 (6 bases). The V end lost 4 bases, the J end lost 1 base, and 14 bases lay between the germline ends. Germline V gene data show CDR1 as SGHNT and CDR2 as YYREEE (reference sequence). The CDR3 extends over 15 amino acids. CDR3 in DNA: TGTGCCAGCAGCCTGGACAGATACCAGAACACTGAAGCTTTCTTT. It encodes CASSLDRYQNTEAFF.

This clone was recorded once. The genes are TRBV18 and TRBJ2-1; TRBD1 matches 8 bases. V was clipped by 3 bases and J by 7 bases; unmatched bases: 14. Germline CDR1 is KGHSH and CDR2 is LQKENI. This CDR3 comprises 17 residues. The CDR3 region is CASSPVTGTGRSNEQFF. The CDR3 DNA reads TGTGCCAGCTCACCTGTAACCGGGACAGGCCGTTCGAATGAGCAGTTCTTC.

CDR3 DNA: TGTGCCAGCAGCTTGACGGGGGGGCCTAATGAGCAGTTCTTC. Translated, it gives CASSLTGGPNEQFF. The chain links TRBV5-4 to TRBJ2-1, with 8 bases identical to TRBD2. The CDR3 is made up of 14 amino acids. The germline V gene encodes CDR1 SGHNT and CDR2 YYREEE (reference sequence). V dropped 1 base and J dropped 7; count of bases not matched to a gene: 4.

The chain recombines TRBV13 with TRBJ2-2, with 9 positions matching TRBD1. The ends lost 5 bases at V and 7 bases at J; junction bases unmatched: 5. Germline lookup yields CDR1 PRHDT and CDR2 FYEKMQ (reference sequence). The CDR3 totals 14 residues. The CDR3 DNA is TGTGCCAGCAGCCCCGGGACAGGGCTCGGGGAGCTGTTTTTT. Translating gives CASSPGTGLGELFF.

The table lists this clone with a count of one. V usage is TRBV30 and J usage is TRBJ1-6; unclear D gene. This CDR3 is 14 amino acids long. From germline, CDR1 is GTSNPN and CDR2 SVGIG (reference sequence). V gave up 1 base and J gave up 9 bases, with 13 bases separating them. The CDR3 region is CAWSAPPGVSPLHF. The CDR3 coding sequence is TGTGCCTGGAGTGCCCCTCCTGGGGTTTCACCCCTCCACTTT.